The clone carrying this TCR beta chain was found many times. Its antigen is not identified. Germline is not matched at one junction end, which may reflect a read error. This record comes from a study of breast tumors, draining lymph nodes, adjacent tissues. Study-level findings and limits: The lymph node origin of tumor T cells was framed as consistent with a hypothesis, not demonstrated. The data were judged consistent with most tumor T cells coming from lymph node and expanding in tumor. Compared with lymph nodes, tumors were less diverse; compared with nontumor tissue, more.

TCRdb re-derived calls from the multiplex PCR reads in MiXCR, one entry per CDR3 protein. The sample lists 200,000 to 300,000 distinct CDR3 sequences; about 30% were seen once. Axillary draining lymph nodes of breast cancer patients supplied the node samples. Sample: axillary lymph node tissue. The origin of this receptor is a female donor with breast cancer. Some clones in this sample may be carry-over from other donors' samples.

The CDR3 bases are TGTGCCTGGAGTTCCGGGACCCGAAACGAGTTT. This codes for CAWSSGTRNEF. This chain links TRBV30 with TRBJ1-6; D might be TRBD1 (5 bases). Germline V gives CDR1 GTSNPN, CDR2 SVGIG (reference sequence). This CDR3 is built from 11 residues.